This TCR beta chain was observed in a study of T-cell reconstitution after alpha-beta-depleted transplantation in children. The authors prepared the TCRbeta library with unique molecular identifiers. In TCRdb, the PCR reads were re-called with MiXCR into one record per CDR3 protein. The table includes tens of thousands of distinct CDR3 sequences, 5.5% to 7.5% detected once. This clonotype was seen repeatedly, ten times or more. Its antigen remains unidentified. Study outcomes and limitations: Newly produced T cells mostly accounted for T-cell counts and diversity one year post-transplant. Surviving recipient T cells and intrathymic progenitors accounted for some patients' high TCRbeta diversity at day 60. Reportedly, roughly two months post-transplant, alpha-beta T cells arose from several hundred expanded graft clones.

The V gene lost 4 bases and the J gene lost 2 bases, with 12 bases spanning the gap. This CDR3 spans 14 amino acids. Germline loops: CDR1 SGHTA, CDR2 FQGNSA. The chain employs TRBV7-2 and TRBJ2-7; D call uncertain. The sequence was collected from a female patient aged 2-15 years who had a stem cell transplant for aplastic anemia, so the T cells may come from the graft donor. The material was PBMCs, mostly from graft donor cells, obtained 60 days after TCRalphabeta/CD19-depleted stem cell transplant. The CDR3: CASSYRQATYEQYF. Written as DNA, the CDR3 is TGTGCCAGCAGCTACCGGCAGGCGACCTACGAGCAGTACTTC.